The T cell receptor (beta chain) described here comes from a study of blood T cell repertoires in COVID-19. A Seattle source enrolled patients during active infection and followed them longitudinally. This clone was seen only a few times. Here immunoSEQ multiplex PCR was the method, and the copy in TCRdb shows in-frame clones only, minus some. The table has 150,000 to 200,000 clones, roughly 79% seen once. The origin of this receptor is a woman between 35 and 50 years old with COVID-19, enrolled during active disease. Sample: peripheral blood.

The DNA for the CDR3 is TGTGCCAGCTCACCGGGCAGGGACTATTCACCCCTCCACTTT. Its protein product is CASSPGRDYSPLHF. V is TRBV18 and J is TRBJ1-6; tentatively, D is TRBD1 (5 bases). Germline V gene sequence: CDR1 KGHSH, CDR2 LQKENI. The CDR3 sequence is 14 residues long. Trimming pared 3 bases from V and 8 bases from J, leaving 11 bases between. The full variable domain, its missing parts supplied by reference TRBV18 and TRBJ1-6, is NAGVMQNPRHLVRRRGQEARLRCSPMKGHSHVYWYRQLPEEGLKFMVYLQKENIIDESGMPKERFSAEFPKEGPSILRIQQVVRGDSAAYFCASSPGRDYSPLHFGNGTRLTVT.